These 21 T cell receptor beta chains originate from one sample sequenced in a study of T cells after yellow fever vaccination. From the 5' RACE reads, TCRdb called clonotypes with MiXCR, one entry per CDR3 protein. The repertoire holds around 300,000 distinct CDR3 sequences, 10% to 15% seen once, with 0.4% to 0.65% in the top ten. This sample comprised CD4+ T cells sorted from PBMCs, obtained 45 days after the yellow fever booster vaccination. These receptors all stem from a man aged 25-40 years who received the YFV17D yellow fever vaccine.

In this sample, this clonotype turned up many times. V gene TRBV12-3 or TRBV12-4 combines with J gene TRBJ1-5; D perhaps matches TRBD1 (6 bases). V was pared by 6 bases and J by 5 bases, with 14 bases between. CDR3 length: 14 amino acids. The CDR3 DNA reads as TGTGCCAGCAGCGTGGACAGACCCGATCAGCCCCAGCATTTT. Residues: CASSVDRPDQPQHF.

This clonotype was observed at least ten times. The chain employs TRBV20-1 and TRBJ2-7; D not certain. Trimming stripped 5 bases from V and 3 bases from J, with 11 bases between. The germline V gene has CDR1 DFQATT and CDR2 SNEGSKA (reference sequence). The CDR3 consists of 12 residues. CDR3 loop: CSASGPFYEQYF. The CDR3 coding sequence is TGCAGTGCTTCCGGACCCTTCTACGAGCAGTACTTC.

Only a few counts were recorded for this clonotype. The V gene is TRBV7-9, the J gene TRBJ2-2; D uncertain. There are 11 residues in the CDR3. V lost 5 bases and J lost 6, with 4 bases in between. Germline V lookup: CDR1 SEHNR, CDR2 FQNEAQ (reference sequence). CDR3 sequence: CASSEAGELFF. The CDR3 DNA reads TGTGCCAGCAGCGAGGCCGGGGAGCTGTTTTTT.

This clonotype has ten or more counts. The CDR3: CASSSPGSGNTIYF. The DNA of the CDR3 is TGTGCCAGCAGTTCCCCAGGGAGCGGAAACACCATATATTTT. The chain recombines TRBV12-3 or TRBV12-4 with TRBJ1-3; maybe TRBD1 (5 bases). The CDR3 spans 14 residues. V was shortened by 4 bases and J by 4 bases, with 11 bases between the two germline ends.

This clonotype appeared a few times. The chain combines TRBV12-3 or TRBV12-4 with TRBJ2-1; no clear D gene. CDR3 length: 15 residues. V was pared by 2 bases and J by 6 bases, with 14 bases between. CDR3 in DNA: TGTGCCAGCAGTTTAAAGGCCACCCTGGTCAATGAGCAGTTCTTC. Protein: CASSLKATLVNEQFF.

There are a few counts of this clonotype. CDR3 sequence: CASSRSGNRGFYEQYF. The CDR3 DNA sequence: TGTGCCAGCAGCCGATCCGGGAACAGGGGCTTCTACGAGCAGTACTTC. The chain uses TRBV12-3 or TRBV12-4 and TRBJ2-7; 7 positions agree with TRBD1. The CDR3 totals 16 residues. V was pared by 6 bases and J by 3 bases, with 14 bases of the junction left unmatched.

The CDR3 DNA is TGTGCCAGCAGCCAAGCCTCGAGGGGAAATACGCAGTATTTT. This translates into CASSQASRGNTQYF. The gene calls are TRBV14 and TRBJ2-3; tentatively, D is TRBD1 or TRBD2 (5 bases each). Trimming took off 1 base at V and 7 bases at J, with 12 bases between the two ends. This CDR3 has 14 residues. The germline V gene has CDR1 SGHDN and CDR2 FVKESK.

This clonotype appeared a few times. The CDR3 nucleotides read TGTGCCAGCAGCTCCCCCGTCACTGAGCAGTTCTTC. Its protein is CASSSPVTEQFF. V and J are TRBV5-6 and TRBJ2-1; D call uncertain. This CDR3 contains 12 residues. CDR1 is SGHDT, CDR2 YYEEEE, per germline. V lost 3 bases and J 9 bases, leaving 10 bases between the germline ends.

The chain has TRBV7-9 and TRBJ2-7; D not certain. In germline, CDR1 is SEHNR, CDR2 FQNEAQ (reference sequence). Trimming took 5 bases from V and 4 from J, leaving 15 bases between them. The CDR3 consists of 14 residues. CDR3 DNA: TGTGCCAGCAGCCGAGACAACCAACCTTACGAGCAGTACTTC. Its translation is CASSRDNQPYEQYF.

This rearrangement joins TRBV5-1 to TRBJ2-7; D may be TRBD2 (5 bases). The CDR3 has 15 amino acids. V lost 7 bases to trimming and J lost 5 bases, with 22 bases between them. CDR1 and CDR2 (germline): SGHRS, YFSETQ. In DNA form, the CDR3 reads TGCGCCAGCCATGATCCGGGTCCACTAGACCACGAGCAGTACTTC. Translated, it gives CASHDPGPLDHEQYF.

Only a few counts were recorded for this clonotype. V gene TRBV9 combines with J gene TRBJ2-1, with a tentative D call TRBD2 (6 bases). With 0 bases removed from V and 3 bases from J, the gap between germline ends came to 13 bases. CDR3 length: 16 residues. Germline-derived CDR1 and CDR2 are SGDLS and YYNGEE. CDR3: CASSVAPGTDYNEQFF. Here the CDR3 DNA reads TGTGCCAGCAGCGTAGCCCCCGGGACTGACTACAATGAGCAGTTCTTC.

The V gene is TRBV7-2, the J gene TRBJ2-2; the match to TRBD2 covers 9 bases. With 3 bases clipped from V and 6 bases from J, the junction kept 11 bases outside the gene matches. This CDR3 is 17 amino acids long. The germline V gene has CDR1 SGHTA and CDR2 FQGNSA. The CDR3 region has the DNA TGTGCCAGCAGCTTTGGGGCGGGAGGGATTTTCTCCGGGGAGCTGTTTTTT. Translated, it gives CASSFGAGGIFSGELFF.

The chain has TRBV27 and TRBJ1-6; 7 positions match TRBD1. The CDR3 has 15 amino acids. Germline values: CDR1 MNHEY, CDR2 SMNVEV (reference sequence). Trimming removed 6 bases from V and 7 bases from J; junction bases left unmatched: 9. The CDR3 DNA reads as TGTGCCAGCAGCCGGGGACAGTGGAGGAATTCACCCCTCCACTTT. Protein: CASSRGQWRNSPLHF.

This chain's CDR3 is CASSLAPRGEGEQYF. The CDR3 DNA follows: TGTGCCAGCAGCTTAGCGCCTCGCGGAGAGGGCGAGCAGTACTTC. The chain has TRBV7-9 and TRBJ2-7, with D possibly TRBD2 on 5 matching bases. V lost 0 bases and J 6 bases, leaving 15 bases between the germline ends. The CDR3 runs to 15 residues. Germline CDR1 and CDR2: SEHNR and FQNEAQ (reference sequence).

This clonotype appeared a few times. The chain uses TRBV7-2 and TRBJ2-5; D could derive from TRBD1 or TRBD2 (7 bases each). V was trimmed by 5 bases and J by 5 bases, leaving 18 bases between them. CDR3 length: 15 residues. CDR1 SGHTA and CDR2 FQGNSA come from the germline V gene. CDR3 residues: CASSNPRQGGETQYF. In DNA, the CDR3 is TGTGCCAGCAGCAATCCAAGACAGGGAGGGGAGACCCAGTACTTC.

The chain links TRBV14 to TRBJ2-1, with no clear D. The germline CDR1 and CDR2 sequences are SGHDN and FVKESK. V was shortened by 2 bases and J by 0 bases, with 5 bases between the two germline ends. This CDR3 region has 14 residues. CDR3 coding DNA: TGTGCCAGCAGCCAACAGACCTCCTACAATGAGCAGTTCTTC. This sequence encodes CASSQQTSYNEQFF. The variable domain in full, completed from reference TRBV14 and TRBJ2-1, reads EAGVTQFPSHSVIEKGQTVTLRCDPISGHDNLYWYRRVMGKEIKFLLHFVKESKQDESGMPNNRFLAERTGGTYSTLKVQPAELEDSGVYFCASSQQTSYNEQFFGPGTRLTVL.

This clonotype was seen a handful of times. The CDR3 DNA sequence: TGTGCCAGCAGCCCAGAGGGGAGGACTAGCGGATATTCCTACAATGAGCAGTTCTTC. It encodes CASSPEGRTSGYSYNEQFF. V gene TRBV11-2 combines with J gene TRBJ2-1; 10 positions agree with TRBD2. This CDR3 spans 19 amino acids. Trimming removed 5 bases from V and 1 base from J; junction bases left unmatched: 14. CDR1 SGHAT and CDR2 FQNNGV come from the germline V gene.

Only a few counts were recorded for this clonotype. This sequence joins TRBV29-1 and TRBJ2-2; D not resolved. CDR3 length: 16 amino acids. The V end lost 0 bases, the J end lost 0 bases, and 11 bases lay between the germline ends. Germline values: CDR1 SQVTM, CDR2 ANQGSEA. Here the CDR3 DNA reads TGCAGCGTTGAAGAGGGAAGGGCCGCGAACACCGGGGAGCTGTTTTTT. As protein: CSVEEGRAANTGELFF.

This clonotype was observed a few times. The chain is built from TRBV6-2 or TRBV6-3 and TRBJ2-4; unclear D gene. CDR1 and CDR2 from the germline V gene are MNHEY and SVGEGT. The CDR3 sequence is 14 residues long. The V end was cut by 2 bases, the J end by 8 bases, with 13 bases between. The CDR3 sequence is CASSYPSRPDIQYF. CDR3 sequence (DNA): TGTGCCAGCAGTTACCCCTCCCGACCAGACATTCAGTACTTC.

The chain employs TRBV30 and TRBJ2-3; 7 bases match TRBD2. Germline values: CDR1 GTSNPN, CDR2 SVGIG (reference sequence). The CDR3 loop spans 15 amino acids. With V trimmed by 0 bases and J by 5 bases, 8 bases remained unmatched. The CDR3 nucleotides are TGTGCCTGGAGTGTAAGCGGCGGGAGAGTAGATACGCAGTATTTT. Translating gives CAWSVSGGRVDTQYF.

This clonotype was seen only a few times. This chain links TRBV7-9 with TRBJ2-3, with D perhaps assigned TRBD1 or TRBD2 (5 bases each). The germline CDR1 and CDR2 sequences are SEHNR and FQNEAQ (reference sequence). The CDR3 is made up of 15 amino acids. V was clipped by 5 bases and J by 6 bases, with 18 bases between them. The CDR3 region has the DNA TGTGCCAGCAGCCACCCTAGCAGAGGGGCCGATACGCAGTATTTT. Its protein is CASSHPSRGADTQYF.